The 2 T cell receptor beta chains listed next were all sequenced from one sample in a study of human T cells and chemical hapten exposure. TCRdb analysed the 5' RACE reads with MiXCR anew, one entry per CDR3 protein. Of around 100,000 distinct CDR3 sequences in the sample, 15% to 20% are singletons; the top ten hold 2.5% to 3.5%. From whole blood left unfractionated, total RNA was extracted. The source is a human donor in good health.

This clonotype was picked up a small number of times. The chain is built from TRBV6-1 and TRBJ1-4, with D possibly TRBD1 on 5 matching bases. The CDR3 has 14 amino acids. Germline CDR1 and CDR2: MNHNS and SASEGT. Trimming cost V 6 bases and J 5 bases, with 13 bases left between them. The CDR3 nucleotides read TGTGCCAGCAGAGAGGGACCGCCAAATGAAAAACTGTTTTTT. It codes for CASREGPPNEKLFF.

This clonotype was counted between two and nine times. V usage is TRBV12-3 or TRBV12-4 and J usage is TRBJ1-3; 12 bases match TRBD1. V lost 6 bases, J lost 5 bases, and 5 bases stayed unmatched. The CDR3 consists of 15 residues. The DNA of the CDR3 is TGTGCCAGCAGCCGGGACAGGGGGCTTAGAAACACCATATATTTT. This encodes CASSRDRGLRNTIYF.